The subject of this entry is one T cell receptor beta chain. Method: immunoSEQ multiplex PCR; TCRdb's copy keeps in-frame clones and lacks some. The repertoire holds more than 110,000 clones, with about 80% as singletons. The data stem from a study of blood T cell repertoires in COVID-19. Study information: Acute and convalescent COVID-19 samples came from the United States, Italy and Spain. Sources were T cells, B-cell-depleted T cells, or PBMCs; the material itself was cDNA or gDNA.

The CDR3 loop spans 20 amino acids. With 0 bases clipped from V and 1 base from J, the junction kept 12 bases outside the gene matches. Germline assignment: CDR1 KGHDR and CDR2 SFDVKD. The sequence came from a woman aged 60-75 years with acute or convalescent COVID-19. Material for sequencing was peripheral blood. The chain joins TRBV24-1 to TRBJ2-1; the match to TRBD2 covers 9 bases. The CDR3 DNA is TGTGCCACCAGTGATTTGTCGGGATCGACCACTAGCGGGTCCTACAATGAGCAGTTCTTC. It codes for CATSDLSGSTTSGSYNEQFF.